Listed below are T cell receptor beta chains from one sample, sequenced in a study of PD-L1 blockade in urothelial cancer. The assay was immunoSEQ multiplex PCR, and TCRdb's table has in-frame clones only and misses some. The data show about 87,000 clones, about 83% seen once. Here the sequenced sample was PBMCs, taken around atezolizumab (anti-PD-L1) treatment. Receptors originate from a man aged 55 to 70 with urothelial cancer. CDR3s include the opening cysteine and the closing phenylalanine or tryptophan. Fields, in order: V gene, CDR3 protein.

>TRBV11-3
CASSLDGPTYEQYF
>TRBV5-1
CASSSGGTGNTIYF
>TRBV27
CASSLTGQHMNTEAFF
>TRBV5-4
CASSLRTSGRFYEQYF
>TRBV6-1
CASSLSGGPAGEQYF
>TRBV30
CAWIQGIGSSGELFF
>TRBV28
CASRQGQGEKLFF
>TRBV6-5
CASSFQVNTEAFF
>TRBV6-1
CASSVVDSNQPQHF
>TRBV5-3
CARSSGRGSGNTIYF
>TRBV19
CASTVWQGANNEQFF
>TRBV5-4
CASSPGSGGQETQYF
>TRBV9
CASSYRGGSYNEQFF
>TRBV6-1
CASSEPDRVKNTEAFF
>TRBV12-5
CASGFGGGLLEKLFF
>TRBV19
CASSISAGSGPQHF
>TRBV30
CAWSRGGGRETQYF
>TRBV19
CASSIDLTGMDEQYF
>TRBV30
CAWSVLGTSGDEQFF
>TRBV27
CASSLTHRGSTNEKLFF
>TRBV21-1
CASSKGAPRRGYTF
>TRBV4-1
CASSQVGRFAEAFF